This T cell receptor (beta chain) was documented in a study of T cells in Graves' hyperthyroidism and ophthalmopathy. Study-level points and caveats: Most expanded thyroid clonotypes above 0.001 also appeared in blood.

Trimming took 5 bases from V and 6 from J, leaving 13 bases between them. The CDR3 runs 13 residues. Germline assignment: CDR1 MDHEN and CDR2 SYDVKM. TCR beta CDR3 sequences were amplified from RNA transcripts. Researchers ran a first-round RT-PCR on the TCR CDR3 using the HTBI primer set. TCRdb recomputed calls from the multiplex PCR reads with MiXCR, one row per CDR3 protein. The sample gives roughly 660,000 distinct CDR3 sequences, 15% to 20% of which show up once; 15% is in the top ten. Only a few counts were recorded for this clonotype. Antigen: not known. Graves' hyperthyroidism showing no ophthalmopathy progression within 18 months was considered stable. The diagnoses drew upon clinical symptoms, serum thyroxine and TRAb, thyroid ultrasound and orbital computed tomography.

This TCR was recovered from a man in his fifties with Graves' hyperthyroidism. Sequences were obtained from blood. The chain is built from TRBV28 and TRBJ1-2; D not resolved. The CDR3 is CASSPNPRDGYTF. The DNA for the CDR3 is TGTGCCAGCAGTCCTAATCCCCGGGATGGCTACACCTTC.